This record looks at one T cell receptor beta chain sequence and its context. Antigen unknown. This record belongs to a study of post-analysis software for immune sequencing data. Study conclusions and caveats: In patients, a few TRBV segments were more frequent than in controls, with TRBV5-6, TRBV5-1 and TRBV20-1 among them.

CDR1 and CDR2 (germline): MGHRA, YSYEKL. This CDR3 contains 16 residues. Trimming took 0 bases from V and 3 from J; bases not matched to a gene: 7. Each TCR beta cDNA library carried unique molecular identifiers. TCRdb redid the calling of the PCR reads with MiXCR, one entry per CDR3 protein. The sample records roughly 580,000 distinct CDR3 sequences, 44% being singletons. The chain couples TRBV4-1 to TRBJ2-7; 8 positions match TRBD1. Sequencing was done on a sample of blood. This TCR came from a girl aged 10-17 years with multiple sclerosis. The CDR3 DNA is TGCGCCAGCAGCCAAGAAAGCGACAGGGGAGGCTACGAGCAGTACTTC. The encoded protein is CASSQESDRGGYEQYF.